A single T cell receptor beta chain is shown here with its context. This sample was taken from a study of blood T cell repertoires in COVID-19. Study in general: Researchers got acute and convalescent COVID-19 samples from the United States, Italy and Spain. PBMCs, B-cell-depleted T cells, or T cells provided the cDNA or gDNA that made up the material.

The authors' processing: Estimation of nucleated cell counts relied on the amplification of reference gene primers. Repertoires were generated with immunoSEQ multiplex PCR, while TCRdb's copy carries only in-frame clones and drops some. V, J and clone size are taken as reported in that table, and D and trimming were inferred from the DNA itself. The repertoire includes hundreds of thousands of clones, 70% to 90% of them detected once, and 6% to 6.5% sits in the top ten. The CDR3 extends over 16 amino acids. CDR1 and CDR2 (germline): LNHDA, SQIVND (reference sequence). The trim removed 5 bases at V and 2 bases at J, leaving 11 bases unmatched.

The receptor's source is a woman aged 40 to 50 who had recovered from COVID-19. Sequencing input: PBMCs or T cells enriched from blood (not recorded which). V and J are TRBV19 and TRBJ2-5, with 7 bases aligning to TRBD2. Written as DNA, the CDR3 is TGTGCCAGTAGTCCTCGCGGAGGGAGGGTGCAAGAGACCCAGTACTTC. Encoded protein: CASSPRGGRVQETQYF.